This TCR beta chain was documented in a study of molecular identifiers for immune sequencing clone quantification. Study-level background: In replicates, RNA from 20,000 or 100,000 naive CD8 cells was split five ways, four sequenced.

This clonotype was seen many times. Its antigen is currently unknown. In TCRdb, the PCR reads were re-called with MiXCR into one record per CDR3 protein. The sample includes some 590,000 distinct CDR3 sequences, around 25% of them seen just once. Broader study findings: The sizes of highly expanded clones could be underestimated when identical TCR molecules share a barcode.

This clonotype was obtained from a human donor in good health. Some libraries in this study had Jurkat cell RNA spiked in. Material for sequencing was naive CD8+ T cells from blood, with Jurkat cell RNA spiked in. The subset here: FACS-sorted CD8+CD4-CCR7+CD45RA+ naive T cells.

The CDR3 nucleotides are TGTGCCAGCAGTTACTACGGACAGATGAACACTGAAGCTTTCTTT. The encoded protein is CASSYYGQMNTEAFF. The chain employs TRBV6-5 and TRBJ1-1; tentatively, D is TRBD1 (6 bases). Germline assignment: CDR1 MNHEY and CDR2 SVGAGI. V gave up 1 base and J gave up 0 bases, with 9 bases separating them. CDR3 length equals 15 residues.